Included here is one T cell receptor beta chain sequence, with context. Sequenced by immunoSEQ multiplex PCR; TCRdb stores in-frame clones only, minus some. The sample yields 2 million to 3 million clones, approximately 94% seen once. These data are taken from a study of shared clonotypes between healthy human individuals. V gave up 10 bases and J gave up 6 bases; unmatched junction bases: 9. CDR3 length: 14 amino acids. Germline loops: CDR1 LNHDA, CDR2 SQIVND (reference sequence). Sequencing was performed on naive CD4+ T cells from PBMCs. Stated subset: CD45RA+ positively selected. This receptor was taken from a young man in good health. Some clones in this sample may be carry-over from other donors' samples. The chain couples TRBV19 to TRBJ1-4; TRBD1 aligns across 9 bases. The CDR3 DNA reads as TGTGCCACAAGAGATAGACAGGGGGATGAAAAACTGTTTTTT. Protein: CATRDRQGDEKLFF.